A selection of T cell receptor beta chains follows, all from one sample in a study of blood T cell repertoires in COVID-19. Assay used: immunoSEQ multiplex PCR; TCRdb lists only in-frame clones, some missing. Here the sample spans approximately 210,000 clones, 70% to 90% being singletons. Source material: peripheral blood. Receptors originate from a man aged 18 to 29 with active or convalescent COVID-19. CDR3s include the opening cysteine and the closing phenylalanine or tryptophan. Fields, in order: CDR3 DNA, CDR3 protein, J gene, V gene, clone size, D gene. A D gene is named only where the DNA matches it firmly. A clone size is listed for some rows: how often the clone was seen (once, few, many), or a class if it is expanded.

DNA: TGTGCCAGCAGCCTAATGACCGGGACAGATCATAATTCACCCCTCCACTTT
CDR3: CASSLMTGTDHNSPLHF
J: TRBJ1-6
V: TRBV13
size: once
D: TRBD1

DNA: TGTGCCAGCAGGCGACCGGGACAGGGCGACGGCTACACCTTC
CDR3: CASRRPGQGDGYTF
J: TRBJ1-2
V: TRBV27
size: NA
D: TRBD1

DNA: TGTGCCAGCAGCTTACAGGCTCTATCGGGACAAACGTACGAGCAGTACTTC
CDR3: CASSLQALSGQTYEQYF
J: TRBJ2-7
V: TRBV7-2
size: NA
D: NA

DNA: TGCAGCGTGAGGGAGGGACACCCCAATCAGCCCCAGCATTTT
CDR3: CSVREGHPNQPQHF
J: TRBJ1-5
V: TRBV29-1
size: few
D: NA

DNA: TGTGCCAGCAGCGCCACACTCGAGGGCTTTAATTCACCCCTCCACTTT
CDR3: CASSATLEGFNSPLHF
J: TRBJ1-6
V: TRBV9
size: NA
D: NA

DNA: TGTGCCAGCAGCTTTAGCGGACCGAGGACCTACAATGAGCAGTTCTTC
CDR3: CASSFSGPRTYNEQFF
J: TRBJ2-1
V: TRBV7-9
size: NA
D: NA

DNA: TGTGCCAGCAGCCAAGCCCTTTCGACGGGGGACCGGGAGCTGTTTTTT
CDR3: CASSQALSTGDRELFF
J: TRBJ2-2
V: TRBV14
size: NA
D: NA

DNA: TGTGCCCAGAGAGGCGGGAGGGCCTCGGCTGAGCAGTTCTTC
CDR3: CAQRGGRASAEQFF
J: TRBJ2-1
V: TRBV30
size: once
D: TRBD2

DNA: TGTGCCAGCAGCGCCCAGGGGAAGGGGCAGCCCCAGCATTTT
CDR3: CASSAQGKGQPQHF
J: TRBJ1-5
V: TRBV7-9
size: few
D: NA

DNA: TGCGCCAGCTCCATTGACAGGGCGAGAAACACCATATATTTT
CDR3: CASSIDRARNTIYF
J: TRBJ1-3
V: TRBV5-1
size: NA
D: TRBD1

DNA: TGTGCCAGCAGTTTATCACCGACTAGCGGTTTTTCCTACGAGCAGTACTTC
CDR3: CASSLSPTSGFSYEQYF
J: TRBJ2-7
V: TRBV27
size: NA
D: TRBD2

DNA: TGTGCCAGCAGTTACGGCCAGCGAGGCACAGATACGCAGTATTTT
CDR3: CASSYGQRGTDTQYF
J: TRBJ2-3
V: TRBV6-2/TRBV6-3
size: NA
D: NA

DNA: TGTGCCAGTAGTGGCGTAGGGGGTCATAATTCACCCCTCCACTTT
CDR3: CASSGVGGHNSPLHF
J: TRBJ1-6
V: TRBV19
size: NA
D: NA

DNA: TGTGCCATCAGTATACCGAACTTATCCGAATACAACTATGGCTACACCTTC
CDR3: CAISIPNLSEYNYGYTF
J: TRBJ1-2
V: TRBV10-3
size: NA
D: NA

DNA: TGTGCCAGCTCGCCTAGACAGGGCTCCGACTCTGGAAACACCATATATTTT
CDR3: CASSPRQGSDSGNTIYF
J: TRBJ1-3
V: TRBV18
size: NA
D: TRBD1

DNA: TGTGCCAGTAGTATAGATGAAGCCGGGATCAATGAGCAGTTCTTC
CDR3: CASSIDEAGINEQFF
J: TRBJ2-1
V: TRBV19
size: NA
D: NA

DNA: TGTGCCAGCAGTTTCAGGGGCGCTAATGAAAAACTGTTTTTT
CDR3: CASSFRGANEKLFF
J: TRBJ1-4
V: TRBV28
size: few
D: NA

DNA: TGTGCCAGCAGTGAAGCGCTTATGACAGGAGAAAAACTGTTTTTT
CDR3: CASSEALMTGEKLFF
J: TRBJ1-4
V: TRBV2
size: NA
D: NA

DNA: TGTGCCAGCAGCTTAGGTGGAGGGTTCTACGAGCAGTACTTC
CDR3: CASSLGGGFYEQYF
J: TRBJ2-7
V: TRBV7-8
size: NA
D: NA

DNA: TGTGCCAGCTCACCACCTGGGACTAGCGGGGGTGACACAGATACGCAGTATTTT
CDR3: CASSPPGTSGGDTDTQYF
J: TRBJ2-3
V: TRBV18
size: few
D: TRBD2

DNA: TGTGCCAGCAGCTACACCCTGGGACTAGCGGGAGACAAGACCCCCGAGCAGTACTTC
CDR3: CASSYTLGLAGDKTPEQYF
J: TRBJ2-7
V: TRBV11-2
size: NA
D: TRBD2

DNA: TGTGCTAGCAGTGCCAAAGGAGGGCCGACAGATACGCAGTATTTT
CDR3: CASSAKGGPTDTQYF
J: TRBJ2-3
V: TRBV9
size: NA
D: NA

DNA: TGTGCCAGCACGCCCACAGGTAACCACTACGAGCAGTACTTC
CDR3: CASTPTGNHYEQYF
J: TRBJ2-7
V: TRBV6-6
size: NA
D: NA

DNA: TGTGCCAGCAGTCCCACCTCTGCTCCGGGACAGGGGATTCAGCCCCAGCATTTT
CDR3: CASSPTSAPGQGIQPQHF
J: TRBJ1-5
V: TRBV27
size: NA
D: TRBD1

DNA: TGTGCCAGCAGTTCTATTTATCAGCCCCAGCATTTT
CDR3: CASSSIYQPQHF
J: TRBJ1-5
V: TRBV28
size: NA
D: NA

DNA: TGCGCCAGCAGCCATTCAGGGTGGGAAGATACGCAGTATTTT
CDR3: CASSHSGWEDTQYF
J: TRBJ2-3
V: TRBV4-1
size: NA
D: NA

DNA: TGTGCCAGCAGCCGCGGTAGCGGAAGCTCAGATACGCAGTATTTT
CDR3: CASSRGSGSSDTQYF
J: TRBJ2-3
V: TRBV7-9
size: NA
D: NA

DNA: TGCAGCGTCGGACAGACGCTAAACTCTGGAAACACCATATATTTT
CDR3: CSVGQTLNSGNTIYF
J: TRBJ1-3
V: TRBV29-1
size: NA
D: NA

DNA: TGCGCCAGCAAAGTTGACAGGGGGCCCACCGGGGAGCTGTTTTTT
CDR3: CASKVDRGPTGELFF
J: TRBJ2-2
V: TRBV5-1
size: NA
D: TRBD1

DNA: TGTGCCAGCAGCCAAGAAAGCGGGGTTACCTACGAGCAGTACTTC
CDR3: CASSQESGVTYEQYF
J: TRBJ2-7
V: TRBV4-2
size: NA
D: TRBD2

DNA: TGTGCCAGCACCAATCCAGCGGGAGGGCGGAATGAGCAGTTCTTC
CDR3: CASTNPAGGRNEQFF
J: TRBJ2-1
V: TRBV6-5
size: NA
D: TRBD2

DNA: TGCGCCAGCAGATACATAGCGGGAGTCCATTTCTACGAGCAGTACTTC
CDR3: CASRYIAGVHFYEQYF
J: TRBJ2-7
V: TRBV4-1
size: NA
D: TRBD2

DNA: TGCGCCAGCAGCCAAGAGTTAACCCAGGGAAGGCAGCCCCAGCATTTT
CDR3: CASSQELTQGRQPQHF
J: TRBJ1-5
V: TRBV4-1
size: NA
D: NA

DNA: TGCAGCGTTGAATTTCAGGGGGTGGGGGAGACTGAAGCTTTCTTT
CDR3: CSVEFQGVGETEAFF
J: TRBJ1-1
V: TRBV29-1
size: once
D: TRBD1

DNA: TGTGCCTCCCCAGTCCTGTCTACCTGGGGCCTAAACACCGGGGAGCTGTTTTTT
CDR3: CASPVLSTWGLNTGELFF
J: TRBJ2-2
V: TRBV30
size: NA
D: NA

DNA: TGTGCCAGCAGATCTTTAGCGGGATCCTACGAGCAGTACTTC
CDR3: CASRSLAGSYEQYF
J: TRBJ2-7
V: TRBV5-8
size: few
D: TRBD2

DNA: TGTGCCAGCTCACAGGGGAACGAAAAACTGTTTTTT
CDR3: CASSQGNEKLFF
J: TRBJ1-4
V: TRBV18
size: many
D: NA

DNA: TGTGCCAGCAGTCCCCAGGTAGATTCCTACGAGCAGTACTTC
CDR3: CASSPQVDSYEQYF
J: TRBJ2-7
V: TRBV27
size: NA
D: NA

DNA: TGTGCCAGCAGCCCCACTAGCGGTACCTACAATGAGCAGTTCTTC
CDR3: CASSPTSGTYNEQFF
J: TRBJ2-1
V: TRBV7-9
size: NA
D: TRBD2

DNA: TGTGCCAGCAGCCCGGACAGGGGCCCGCTCCACTTT
CDR3: CASSPDRGPLHF
J: TRBJ1-6
V: TRBV7-8
size: NA
D: TRBD1

DNA: TGTGCCAGCAGACTCGGGAGCCCCGGGGAGACCCAGTACTTC
CDR3: CASRLGSPGETQYF
J: TRBJ2-5
V: TRBV7-8
size: NA
D: NA

DNA: TGCGCCAGCAGGGACAGGGACTCCTACAATGAGCAGTTCTTC
CDR3: CASRDRDSYNEQFF
J: TRBJ2-1
V: TRBV10-2
size: few
D: TRBD1

DNA: TGTGCCAGCAGCTTAACGGGACAGGAGGGAAGCGAGCAGTACTTC
CDR3: CASSLTGQEGSEQYF
J: TRBJ2-7
V: TRBV7-3
size: NA
D: TRBD1

DNA: TGTGCCAGTAGCACGGCGGGACAGGGGTCGGGCGAGCAGTACTTC
CDR3: CASSTAGQGSGEQYF
J: TRBJ2-7
V: TRBV19
size: NA
D: TRBD1

DNA: TGTGCTAGTGGTTTGGTTATTGGACAGGGGCTCTACGAGCAGTACTTC
CDR3: CASGLVIGQGLYEQYF
J: TRBJ2-7
V: TRBV12-5
size: NA
D: TRBD1

DNA: TGTGCCAGCAGCCCTGGCGGTTTGAACACTGAAGCTTTCTTT
CDR3: CASSPGGLNTEAFF
J: TRBJ1-1
V: TRBV5-4
size: NA
D: NA

DNA: TGTGCCAGCAGTTTATCGTTCGGGATTACGAACACCGGGGAGCTGTTTTTT
CDR3: CASSLSFGITNTGELFF
J: TRBJ2-2
V: TRBV28
size: NA
D: NA

DNA: TGTGCCAGCAGCTTGGACCAGGGCCGGGGGGAGACCCAGTACTTC
CDR3: CASSLDQGRGETQYF
J: TRBJ2-5
V: TRBV5-4
size: NA
D: NA

DNA: TGTGCCAGCAGTGTCGCGACAGAGCCCCGTTCAACTAATGAAAAACTGTTTTTT
CDR3: CASSVATEPRSTNEKLFF
J: TRBJ1-4
V: TRBV6-4
size: NA
D: NA

DNA: TGTGCCAGCAGTCCAGGGCTGAGCAATCAGCCCCAGCATTTT
CDR3: CASSPGLSNQPQHF
J: TRBJ1-5
V: TRBV2
size: NA
D: NA

DNA: TGTGCCAGCACCCGGGTGGGGCCCTACAATGAGCAGTTCTTC
CDR3: CASTRVGPYNEQFF
J: TRBJ2-1
V: TRBV6-5
size: NA
D: NA